Listed below are T cell receptor beta chains from one sample, sequenced in a study of blood T cells in healthy people across ages. TCRdb called the 5' RACE reads again in MiXCR, with one record for every CDR3 protein. There are about 560,000 distinct CDR3 sequences in the sample; roughly a quarter occur only once, and approximately 3.5% lies in the top ten. The data also belong to a second study, concerning T cells of mothers and their children.

Specimen: blood. The receptors stem from a boy between 2 and 10 years old in good health. Both conserved end residues are part of each CDR3. Each record gives: CDR3 length, V gene, J gene, clone size, D gene, CDR3 protein, CDR3 DNA. D genes are given only for firm matches. A clone size is listed for some rows: how often the clone was seen (once, few, many), or a class if it is expanded.

cdr3_length: 15
v_call: TRBV3-1
j_call: TRBJ1-6
clone_size: NA
d_call: NA
cdr3_aa: CASSQGALSGSPLHF
cdr3_nt: TGTGCCAGCAGCCAAGGTGCCCTAAGTGGGTCACCCCTCCACTTT

cdr3_length: 10
v_call: TRBV19
j_call: TRBJ2-5
clone_size: few
d_call: TRBD1
cdr3_aa: CASTGTGEYF
cdr3_nt: TGTGCCAGTACCGGGACAGGAGAGTACTTC

cdr3_length: 15
v_call: TRBV7-9
j_call: TRBJ1-2
clone_size: NA
d_call: NA
cdr3_aa: CASSGSPWGDYGYTF
cdr3_nt: TGTGCCAGCAGCGGATCCCCCTGGGGGGACTATGGCTACACCTTC

cdr3_length: 16
v_call: TRBV13
j_call: TRBJ2-7
clone_size: once
d_call: TRBD2
cdr3_aa: CASSLGSTSEIYEQYF
cdr3_nt: TGTGCCAGCAGCTTAGGGTCTACTAGCGAGATCTACGAGCAGTACTTC

cdr3_length: 15
v_call: TRBV19
j_call: TRBJ2-4
clone_size: few
d_call: NA
cdr3_aa: CASSIWGLAKNIQYF
cdr3_nt: TGTGCCAGTAGTATATGGGGATTAGCCAAAAACATTCAGTACTTC

cdr3_length: 15
v_call: TRBV6-1
j_call: TRBJ2-3
clone_size: few
d_call: NA
cdr3_aa: CASRRVDFSTDTQYF
cdr3_nt: TGTGCCAGCAGGAGGGTCGATTTTAGCACAGATACGCAGTATTTT

cdr3_length: 13
v_call: TRBV6-1
j_call: TRBJ1-5
clone_size: NA
d_call: NA
cdr3_aa: CAAAWGSNQPQHF
cdr3_nt: TGTGCCGCAGCCTGGGGGAGTAATCAGCCCCAGCATTTT

cdr3_length: 16
v_call: TRBV7-9
j_call: TRBJ2-2
clone_size: NA
d_call: NA
cdr3_aa: CASSFVPGTDTGELFF
cdr3_nt: TGTGCCAGCAGCTTCGTTCCAGGGACCGACACCGGGGAGCTGTTTTTT

cdr3_length: 14
v_call: TRBV7-2
j_call: TRBJ2-4
clone_size: NA
d_call: TRBD2
cdr3_aa: CASSSGTSKNIQYF
cdr3_nt: TGTGCCAGCAGCTCCGGGACTAGCAAAAACATTCAGTACTTC

cdr3_length: 12
v_call: TRBV3-1
j_call: TRBJ2-1
clone_size: NA
d_call: NA
cdr3_aa: CASSQVVEKQFF
cdr3_nt: TGTGCCAGCAGCCAAGTTGTGGAGAAGCAGTTCTTC

cdr3_length: 14
v_call: TRBV6-5
j_call: TRBJ1-2
clone_size: NA
d_call: TRBD1
cdr3_aa: CASSPLGQAYGYTF
cdr3_nt: TGTGCCAGCAGTCCCCTCGGACAGGCCTATGGCTACACCTTC

cdr3_length: 16
v_call: TRBV20-1
j_call: TRBJ2-1
clone_size: NA
d_call: NA
cdr3_aa: CSARADTQLYYNEQFF
cdr3_nt: TGCAGTGCAAGAGCAGATACGCAACTCTACTACAATGAGCAGTTCTTC

cdr3_length: 15
v_call: TRBV19
j_call: TRBJ1-2
clone_size: NA
d_call: NA
cdr3_aa: CASSMGIGGLYGYTF
cdr3_nt: TGTGCCAGTAGTATGGGCATCGGGGGACTCTATGGCTACACCTTC

cdr3_length: 15
v_call: TRBV5-1
j_call: TRBJ2-3
clone_size: NA
d_call: TRBD2
cdr3_aa: CASSALAGAADTQYF
cdr3_nt: TGCGCCAGCAGCGCACTAGCGGGGGCGGCAGATACGCAGTATTTT

cdr3_length: 14
v_call: TRBV3-1
j_call: TRBJ2-7
clone_size: NA
d_call: TRBD1
cdr3_aa: CASSPSGTGYEQYF
cdr3_nt: TGTGCCAGCAGCCCCTCCGGGACAGGGTACGAGCAGTACTTC

cdr3_length: 15
v_call: TRBV9
j_call: TRBJ2-3
clone_size: few
d_call: TRBD1
cdr3_aa: CASSSDRGVADTQYF
cdr3_nt: TGTGCCAGCAGCTCCGACAGGGGGGTCGCAGATACGCAGTATTTT

cdr3_length: 14
v_call: TRBV10-1
j_call: TRBJ2-7
clone_size: few
d_call: TRBD2
cdr3_aa: CASRLAGGIYEQYF
cdr3_nt: TGCGCCAGCAGACTAGCGGGAGGTATCTACGAGCAGTACTTC